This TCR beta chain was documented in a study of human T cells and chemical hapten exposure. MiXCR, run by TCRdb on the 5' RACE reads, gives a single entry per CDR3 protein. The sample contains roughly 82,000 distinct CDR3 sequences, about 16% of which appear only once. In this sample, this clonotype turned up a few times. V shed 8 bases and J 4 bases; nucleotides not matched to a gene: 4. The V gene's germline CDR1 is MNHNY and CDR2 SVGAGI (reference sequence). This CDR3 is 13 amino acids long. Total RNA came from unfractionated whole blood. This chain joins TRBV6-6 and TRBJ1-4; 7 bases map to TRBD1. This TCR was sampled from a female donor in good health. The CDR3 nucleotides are TGTGCCAGCCACAGGGGACGTAATGAAAAACTGTTTTTT. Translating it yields CASHRGRNEKLFF.